One sample yielded the 20 T cell receptor beta chains listed below, sequenced in a study of T-cell memory formation after mild COVID-19. TCRdb called the 5' RACE reads again in MiXCR, with one record for every CDR3 protein. The table includes roughly 310,000 distinct CDR3 sequences, 15% to 20% detected once. Material for sequencing was PBMCs or a T cell subset sorted from them (not recorded which). The receptors shown here come from a man aged 18 to 30 who had mild COVID-19 (a few samples of this study predate the infection). Cell type and time point are not known.

This clonotype occurred many times. The DNA of the CDR3 is TGTGCCACCAGCAGAGACAGGGCCTGGGATGAAAAACTGTTTTTT. As protein: CATSRDRAWDEKLFF. The chain combines TRBV15 with TRBJ1-4; a weak D match, TRBD1 (5 bases). V was shortened by 0 bases and J by 6 bases, with 11 bases between the two germline ends. The CDR3 is 15 amino acids. Germline lookup yields CDR1 LNHNV and CDR2 YYDKDF (reference sequence).

The V gene is TRBV7-9, the J gene TRBJ2-1; TRBD2 matches at 7 bases. The CDR3 is made up of 16 amino acids. V lost 5 bases to trimming and J lost 0 bases; unmatched junction nucleotides: 7. From germline, CDR1 is SEHNR and CDR2 FQNEAQ (reference sequence). The CDR3 DNA follows: TGTGCCAGCAGCCATGCAAGCGGGGTCTCCTACAATGAGCAGTTCTTC. Translation gives CASSHASGVSYNEQFF.

The rearrangement joins TRBV5-4 to TRBJ2-3; 12 bases map to TRBD2. This CDR3 is built from 16 residues. The germline CDR1 and CDR2 sequences are SGHNT and YYREEE (reference sequence). Trimming at V came to 4 bases and at J to 1 base, leaving 4 bases not matched to a gene. CDR3: CASSDRLAGGTDTQYF. The CDR3 nucleotides read TGTGCCAGCAGCGACAGACTAGCGGGGGGCACAGATACGCAGTATTTT.

The sample holds many counts of this clonotype. The rearrangement joins TRBV20-1 to TRBJ2-3; 7 bases are a match to TRBD1. CDR1 and CDR2 from the germline V gene are DFQATT and SNEGSKA (reference sequence). This CDR3 region has 14 residues. Trimming removed 5 bases from V and 0 bases from J; junction bases left unmatched: 5. The CDR3 sequence is CSADRVLSTDTQYF. In DNA form, the CDR3 reads TGCAGTGCTGACAGGGTTCTAAGCACAGATACGCAGTATTTT.

V usage is TRBV11-2 and J usage is TRBJ2-7; TRBD1 matches 10 bases. The CDR3 consists of 15 residues. Trimming removed 1 base from V and 7 bases from J; junction bases left unmatched: 7. CDR1 is SGHAT, CDR2 FQNNGV, per germline. CDR3 sequence reads: CASSLGGTGVHEQYF. DNA for the CDR3: TGTGCCAGCAGCTTAGGGGGGACAGGGGTCCATGAGCAGTACTTC.

This clonotype was seen more than once but under ten times. The V call is TRBV20-1, the J call TRBJ1-1, with 8 bases matching TRBD1. Germline values: CDR1 DFQATT, CDR2 SNEGSKA (reference sequence). V lost 5 bases to trimming and J lost 11 bases; unmatched junction nucleotides: 4. The CDR3 has 10 amino acids. This CDR3 is CSADRQGAFF. As DNA, the CDR3 is TGCAGTGCTGACCGACAGGGGGCTTTCTTT.

A few counts support this clonotype. The CDR3 DNA sequence: TGTGCCAGCAGCAGGGACGCGGGACAGCCCCAGCATTTT. Its translation is CASSRDAGQPQHF. J is TRBJ1-5 and V is TRBV7-2; maybe TRBD1 (5 bases). V was clipped by 5 bases and J by 7 bases, with 12 bases between them. CDR3 size: 13 residues. The V gene's germline CDR1 is SGHTA and CDR2 FQGNSA.

Only a few counts were recorded for this clonotype. The chain links TRBV6-1 to TRBJ2-5; TRBD2 might be the D (6 bases). Trimming cost V 7 bases and J 5 bases, with 17 bases left between them. The CDR3 is 14 amino acids. Germline V gene data show CDR1 as MNHNS and CDR2 as SASEGT. The CDR3 region has the DNA TGTGCCAGCACCCCCAGCGGGTTGGAGGAGACCCAGTACTTC. It yields the protein CASTPSGLEETQYF.

The chain employs TRBV5-1 and TRBJ2-3; D may be TRBD2 (6 bases). Germline CDR1 is SGHRS and CDR2 is YFSETQ. V was shortened by 0 bases and J by 2 bases, with 10 bases between the two germline ends. The CDR3 length is 15 residues. The CDR3 reads CASSLETGVTDTQYF. In nucleotides, the CDR3 is TGCGCCAGCAGCTTGGAGACGGGGGTCACAGATACGCAGTATTTT.

V usage is TRBV11-3 and J usage is TRBJ2-1; D is unresolved. CDR1 and CDR2 (germline): SGHNT, YENEEA. V was shortened by 0 bases and J by 8 bases, with 14 bases between the two germline ends. The CDR3 consists of 15 residues. CDR3 protein: CASSLDGPSVDEQFF. The CDR3 DNA follows: TGTGCCAGCAGCTTAGATGGTCCCTCAGTCGATGAGCAGTTCTTC.

In its sample, this clonotype was seen a few times. V and J are TRBV7-2 and TRBJ1-1; TRBD1 is a possible D gene (6 bases). Trimming left V 5 bases short and J 7 bases short, with 11 bases between. Germline CDR1 is SGHTA and CDR2 is FQGNSA. The CDR3 loop spans 12 amino acids. This CDR3 is CASSLGQNEAFF. CDR3 coding DNA: TGTGCCAGCAGCCTAGGACAGAATGAAGCTTTCTTT.

The chain has TRBV20-1 and TRBJ1-1, with no clear D. Germline CDR1 DFQATT, CDR2 SNEGSKA (reference sequence). V lost 0 bases, J lost 5 bases, and 4 bases lay in between. CDR3 length: 11 residues. The CDR3 loop reads CSARDRTEAFF. As DNA, the CDR3 is TGCAGTGCTAGAGATCGAACTGAAGCTTTCTTT.

This clonotype was picked up a small number of times. CDR3 residues: CASSQIGIGETQYF. Written as DNA, the CDR3 is TGTGCCAGCAGTCAGATCGGGATAGGCGAGACCCAGTACTTC. The rearrangement uses TRBV12-3 or TRBV12-4 and TRBJ2-5; TRBD2 might be the D (5 bases). The CDR3 spans 14 residues. Trimming cost V 5 bases and J 5 bases, with 15 bases left between them.

The sample holds a few counts of this clonotype. This chain links TRBV6-5 with TRBJ1-2; no firm D call. The CDR3 has 11 residues. Germline CDR1 is MNHEY and CDR2 is SVGAGI. Trimming shortened V by 5 bases and J by 7 bases, and 8 bases separated the two germline ends. The CDR3 loop is CASSNQRGYTF. The CDR3, as DNA: TGTGCCAGCAGTAATCAACGTGGCTACACCTTC.

This clonotype has a handful of counts. The chain couples TRBV5-1 to TRBJ2-7; TRBD1 aligns across 8 bases. Germline V gene data show CDR1 as SGHRS and CDR2 as YFSETQ. V shed 3 bases, J shed 2 bases, and the junction held 4 bases outside the gene matches. The CDR3 runs to 14 residues. The CDR3 here is CASSWYRGAYEQYF. CDR3 DNA: TGCGCCAGCAGCTGGTACAGGGGGGCCTACGAGCAGTACTTC.

This rearrangement joins TRBV14 to TRBJ2-5; 13 nucleotides line up with TRBD2. The CDR3 runs to 17 residues. CDR1 and CDR2 from the germline V gene are SGHDN and FVKESK. J was trimmed by 2 bases and V by 1 base; bases with no gene match: 4. The CDR3 DNA is TGTGCCAGCAGCCAAGCGCGGACTAGCGGGGGTCAAGAGACCCAGTACTTC. The encoded protein is CASSQARTSGGQETQYF.

The chain couples TRBV12-3 or TRBV12-4 to TRBJ1-1, with TRBD1 matching 7 bases. V lost 7 bases to trimming and J lost 7 bases; unmatched junction nucleotides: 9. This CDR3 has 13 residues. For the CDR3, the DNA is TGTGCCAGCATCTCAGAAACAGGGGTTGAAGCTTTCTTT. Encoded protein: CASISETGVEAFF.

This clonotype was detected only a few times. The chain employs TRBV5-1 and TRBJ1-2; TRBD1 agrees at 9 bases. The CDR3 is 13 amino acids. The J segment lost 6 bases and the V segment lost 3 bases, leaving 3 bases of the junction unmatched. Germline V gives CDR1 SGHRS, CDR2 YFSETQ. CDR3 nucleotides: TGCGCCAGCAGCTACGGGACAGGGAATGGCTACACCTTC. Its translation is CASSYGTGNGYTF.

This clonotype was seen just once. This rearrangement joins TRBV20-1 to TRBJ2-3, with D perhaps matching TRBD1 (5 bases). V was clipped by 4 bases and J by 5 bases, with 10 bases between them. The CDR3 contains 12 residues. Germline V gene sequence: CDR1 DFQATT, CDR2 SNEGSKA (reference sequence). The CDR3 DNA is TGCAGTGCTACCCGACAGATAGATACGCAGTATTTT. This gives the protein CSATRQIDTQYF.

This clonotype occurred a few times. The chain links TRBV19 to TRBJ1-1; 8 bases agree with TRBD1. The CDR3 extends over 15 amino acids. Germline lookup yields CDR1 LNHDA and CDR2 SQIVND (reference sequence). V lost 6 bases, J lost 0 bases, and 6 bases stayed unmatched. The CDR3 is CASRDPGGMNTEAFF. The CDR3 region has the DNA TGTGCCAGTAGGGATCCAGGGGGCATGAACACTGAAGCTTTCTTT.